This T cell receptor (beta chain) is from a study of graft-versus-host responses after intestinal transplantation. This clone was counted once. Its specificity is unknown. The V end was cut by 8 bases, the J end by 0 bases, with 16 bases between. The CDR3 runs to 15 residues. Germline V lookup: CDR1 MNHNY, CDR2 SVGAGI (reference sequence). Libraries were prepared by immunoSEQ multiplex PCR; TCRdb keeps only in-frame clonotypes and omits some of them. Here the sample spans 99,000 or so clones, around 90% being singletons. Sequencing was performed on unstimulated CD8+ T cells sorted from spleen or lymph node cells, taken before transplant. The chain is built from TRBV6-6 and TRBJ1-1; a weak D match, TRBD1 (6 bases). The clonotype comes from a human donor who was the organ donor for an intestinal transplant. CDR3 protein: CASCTGTYMNTEAFF. The CDR3 region has the DNA TGTGCCAGCTGCACCGGGACATACATGAACACTGAAGCTTTCTTT.